One and the same sample provided the 11 T cell receptor beta chains below, sequenced in a study of blood T cells in healthy people across ages. Alongside a J-beta primer mix, a sample-barcoded 5' primer served in a second PCR lasting roughly 7 to 11 cycles. TCRdb called the 5' RACE reads again in MiXCR, with one record for every CDR3 protein. Among some 1.4 million distinct CDR3 sequences listed, approximately 40% were seen once. Material: blood. These receptors were taken from a woman younger than 30 in good health.

For this clonotype: A much larger clone differs by one base, so this may be a read error. The chain joins TRBV29-1 to TRBJ2-7, with D perhaps given as TRBD1 or TRBD2 (7 bases each). CDR1 and CDR2 from the germline V gene are SQVTM and ANQGSEA. This CDR3 has 12 amino acids. CDR3 region: CGVTTGRDEQYF. Here the CDR3 DNA reads TGCGGCGTTACGACAGGGAGGGACGAGCAGTACTTC.

Remarks on this clonotype: One junction end disagrees with the germline gene, perhaps due to a read error. The chain combines TRBV6-5 with TRBJ1-2; maybe TRBD1 (5 bases). Per germline, CDR1 MNHEY and CDR2 SVGAGI. The CDR3 contains 12 residues. CDR3 bases: TGTGCCAGCAGGGAAGGGGAATATGGCCACACCTTC. Protein sequence: CASREGEYGHTF.

CDR3 sequence: CATSGRERTSACNEQFF. The CDR3, as DNA: TGTGCCACCAGTGGGAGGGAGAGGACTAGCGCATGCAATGAGCAGTTCTTC. The chain recombines TRBV24-1 with TRBJ2-1; the match to TRBD2 covers 9 bases. Germline V gives CDR1 KGHDR, CDR2 SFDVKD. Unmatched junction bases numbered 13, after V lost 5 bases and J lost 6 bases. CDR3 length: 17 residues.

This clonotype was observed a few times. The chain recombines TRBV13 with TRBJ2-3; TRBD2 is a possible D gene (5 bases). The CDR3 totals 18 residues. The V and J ends lost 5 bases and 0 bases respectively, with 21 bases between them. Per the germline V gene, CDR1 is PRHDT and CDR2 is FYEKMQ (reference sequence). CDR3 in amino acids: CASSPKGLGLSSTDTQYF. The DNA of the CDR3 is TGTGCCAGCAGCCCAAAAGGACTTGGGCTTTCTAGCACAGATACGCAGTATTTT.

The rearrangement uses TRBV20-1 and TRBJ1-1, with D unresolved. The germline V gene encodes CDR1 DFQATT and CDR2 SNEGSKA (reference sequence). The CDR3 sequence is 16 residues long. The V and J ends lost 0 bases and 1 base respectively, with 15 bases between them. The CDR3 DNA sequence: TGCAGTGCTAGAGATGAAGGTCGGTCCGAGAACACTGAAGCTTTCTTT. This gives the protein CSARDEGRSENTEAFF.

Many counts were recorded for this clonotype. This chain joins TRBV29-1 and TRBJ2-5, with D maybe TRBD1 (5 bases). Trimming left V 7 bases short and J 7 bases short, with 13 bases between. The CDR3 is 11 amino acids. Germline V gene sequence: CDR1 SQVTM, CDR2 ANQGSEA. The CDR3 coding sequence is TGCAGCGCCAGGACCCAGGGGACCCAGTACTTC. Translated, it gives CSARTQGTQYF.

The CDR3 DNA reads as TGTGCCAGCAGTCAAATCGGCCTTTTCGATGAGCAGTTCTTC. Translated: CASSQIGLFDEQFF. The chain links TRBV9 to TRBJ2-1; D remains ambiguous. The germline V gene encodes CDR1 SGDLS and CDR2 YYNGEE. Trimming pared 5 bases from V and 8 bases from J, leaving 17 bases between. The CDR3 contains 14 residues.

The CDR3 DNA sequence: TGTGCCAGCAGTTACTCATCCGGGTTTGGCGGCTACACCTTC. As protein: CASSYSSGFGGYTF. The V and J genes are TRBV6-5 and TRBJ1-2; D is uncertain. V lost 0 bases and J lost 8, with 13 bases in between. This CDR3 has 14 residues. Germline-derived CDR1 and CDR2 are MNHEY and SVGAGI.

This clonotype was seen only a few times. The CDR3 nucleotides are TGCAGTGCTGGGAGGACTAGCGGGGTTTTCCAGATACATGAGCAGTTCTTC. Translated, it gives CSAGRTSGVFQIHEQFF. The chain links TRBV20-1 to TRBJ2-1, with TRBD2 matching over 12 bases. Unmatched junction bases numbered 16, after V lost 5 bases and J lost 8 bases. CDR3 length: 17 residues. CDR1 DFQATT and CDR2 SNEGSKA come from the germline V gene (reference sequence).

The chain is built from TRBV12-3 or TRBV12-4 and TRBJ1-1; TRBD1 matches at 10 bases. Trimming at V came to 6 bases and at J to 5 bases, leaving 3 bases not matched to a gene. There are 13 residues in the CDR3. The CDR3 is CASRGDRGTEAFF. The CDR3 DNA reads as TGTGCCAGCAGGGGGGACAGGGGAACTGAAGCTTTCTTT.

The chain combines TRBV4-2 with TRBJ2-7, with D maybe TRBD2 (5 bases). V was clipped by 1 base and J by 4 bases, with 11 bases between them. Germline V CDR1 and CDR2: LGHNA, YNFKEQ. The CDR3 contains 14 residues. Here the CDR3 reads CASSQVVRDYEQYF. The CDR3, as DNA: TGTGCCAGCAGCCAAGTCGTCCGGGATTACGAGCAGTACTTC.